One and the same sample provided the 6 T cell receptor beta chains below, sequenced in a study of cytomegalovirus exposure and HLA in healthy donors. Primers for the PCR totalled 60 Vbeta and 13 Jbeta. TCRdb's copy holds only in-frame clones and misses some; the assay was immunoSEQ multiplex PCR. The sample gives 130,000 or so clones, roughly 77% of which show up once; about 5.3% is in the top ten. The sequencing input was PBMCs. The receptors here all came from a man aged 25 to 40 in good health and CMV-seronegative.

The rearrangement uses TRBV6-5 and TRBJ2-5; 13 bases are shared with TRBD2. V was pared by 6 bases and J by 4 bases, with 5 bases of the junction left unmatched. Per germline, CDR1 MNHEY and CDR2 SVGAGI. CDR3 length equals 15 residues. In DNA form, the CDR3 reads TGTGCCAGCAGACTAGCGGGGGGGGCCGGAGAGACCCAGTACTTC. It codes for CASRLAGGAGETQYF.

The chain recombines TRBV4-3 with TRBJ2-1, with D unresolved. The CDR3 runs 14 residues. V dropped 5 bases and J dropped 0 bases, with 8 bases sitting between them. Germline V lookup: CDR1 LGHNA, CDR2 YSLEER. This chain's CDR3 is CASSGWSSYNEQFF. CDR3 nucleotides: TGCGCCAGCAGCGGCTGGAGCTCCTACAATGAGCAGTTCTTC.

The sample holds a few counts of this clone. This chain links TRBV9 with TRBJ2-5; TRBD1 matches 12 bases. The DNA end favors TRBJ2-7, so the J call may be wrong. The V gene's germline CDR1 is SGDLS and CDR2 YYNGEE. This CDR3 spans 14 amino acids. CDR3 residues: CASSTGTGGHEQYF. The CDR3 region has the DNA TGTGCCAGCAGCACCGGGACAGGGGGCCACGAGCAGTACTTC.

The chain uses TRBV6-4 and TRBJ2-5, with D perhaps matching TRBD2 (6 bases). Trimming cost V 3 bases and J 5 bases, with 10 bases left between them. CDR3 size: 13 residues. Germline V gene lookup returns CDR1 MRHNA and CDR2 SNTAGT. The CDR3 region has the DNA TGTGCCAGCAGTGAACATCTAGCGGAGACCCAGTACTTC. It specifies CASSEHLAETQYF.

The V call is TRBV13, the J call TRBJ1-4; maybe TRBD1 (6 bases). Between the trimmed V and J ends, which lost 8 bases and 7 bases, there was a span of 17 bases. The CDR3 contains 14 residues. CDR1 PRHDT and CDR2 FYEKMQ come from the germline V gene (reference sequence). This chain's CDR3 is CASSLRDTSEKLFF. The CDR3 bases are TGTGCCAGCTCTCTTCGGGACACGAGTGAAAAACTGTTTTTT.

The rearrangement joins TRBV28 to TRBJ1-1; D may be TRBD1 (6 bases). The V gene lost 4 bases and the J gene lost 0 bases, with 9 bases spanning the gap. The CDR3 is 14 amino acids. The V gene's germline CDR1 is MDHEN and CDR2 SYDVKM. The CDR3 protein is CASSSGTLNTEAFF. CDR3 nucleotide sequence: TGTGCCAGCAGTTCTGGGACATTGAACACTGAAGCTTTCTTT.